Presented here are 28 T cell receptor beta chains from one specimen sequenced in a study of cytomegalovirus exposure and HLA in healthy donors. The PCR contained 60 Vbeta and 13 Jbeta primers. The table came from immunoSEQ multiplex PCR; TCRdb's copy has only in-frame clones and leaves some out. The sample carries 150,000 to 200,000 clones, 60% to 80% recorded once. The sample comprised PBMCs. These receptors all stem from a man between 40 and 49 years old in good health and CMV-seropositive.

This clone showed up just once. The chain combines TRBV19 with TRBJ2-3, with 11 bases matching TRBD2. V gave up 3 bases and J gave up 5 bases; unmatched junction bases: 13. The CDR3 length is 18 residues. Germline V gives CDR1 LNHDA, CDR2 SQIVND (reference sequence). For the CDR3, the DNA is TGTGCCAGTAGTATCCCGCCAAGGGGACTAGCGGAGAAAGATACGCAGTATTTT. It is translated as CASSIPPRGLAEKDTQYF.

This clone came up once. The chain employs TRBV19 and TRBJ2-3; D may be TRBD2 (7 bases). The CDR3 contains 13 residues. The V gene's germline CDR1 is LNHDA and CDR2 SQIVND (reference sequence). V lost 8 bases, J lost 5 bases, and 14 bases lay in between. The CDR3 DNA follows: TGTGCCAGTGGGGGGGCAATAGGAGATACGCAGTATTTT. Protein product: CASGGAIGDTQYF.

This clone appeared a single time. Other DNA variants within this sample encode the same CDR3. The genes are TRBV9 and TRBJ2-3; perhaps TRBD2 as D (6 bases). The CDR3 consists of 17 residues. V was clipped by 0 bases and J by 0 bases, with 14 bases between them. CDR1 and CDR2 from the germline V gene are SGDLS and YYNGEE. CDR3 in amino acids: CASSVAASGGSTDTQYF. CDR3 nucleotides: TGTGCCAGCAGCGTAGCTGCCTCCGGGGGAAGCACAGATACGCAGTATTTT.

The gene calls are TRBV5-1 and TRBJ1-1; D unclear. The V gene's germline CDR1 is SGHRS and CDR2 YFSETQ. The CDR3 covers 14 residues. V was clipped by 3 bases and J by 4 bases, with 13 bases between them. The CDR3 region has the DNA TGCGCCAGCAGCTCCTCAGGCGTGGGCACTGAAGCTTTCTTT. Residues: CASSSSGVGTEAFF. The entire variable domain, with the rest obtained from reference TRBV5-1 and TRBJ1-1, is as follows: KAGVTQTPRYLIKTRGQQVTLSCSPISGHRSVSWYQQTPGQGLQFLFEYFSETQRNKGNFPGRFSGRQFSNSRSEMNVSTLELGDSALYLCASSSSGVGTEAFFGQGTRLTVV.

This clone appeared once. The V gene is TRBV27, the J gene TRBJ2-5; D gene uncertain. The CDR3 extends over 13 amino acids. Germline values: CDR1 MNHEY, CDR2 SMNVEV (reference sequence). V was trimmed by 0 bases and J by 8 bases, leaving 10 bases between them. CDR3 loop: CASSLSSWQTQYF. The CDR3 nucleotides read TGTGCCAGCAGTTTATCCTCGTGGCAAACCCAGTACTTC.

The rearrangement joins TRBV29-1 to TRBJ2-7; D is uncertain. The CDR3 is made up of 13 amino acids. Between the trimmed V and J ends, which lost 4 bases and 3 bases, there was a span of 13 bases. CDR1 SQVTM and CDR2 ANQGSEA come from the germline V gene. As DNA, the CDR3 is TGCAGCGTTGGGTTCCCAGGAATCTACGAGCAGTACTTC. This gives the protein CSVGFPGIYEQYF.

The rearrangement links TRBV10-1 to TRBJ1-5, with a possible D match to TRBD1 (5 bases). Trimming took off 2 bases at V and 7 bases at J, with 15 bases between the two ends. This CDR3 has 15 residues. Germline V gene data show CDR1 as WNHNN and CDR2 as SYGVQD (reference sequence). The CDR3 protein is CASSERQGRKQPQHF. The DNA of the CDR3 is TGCGCCAGCAGTGAGAGGCAGGGAAGGAAACAGCCCCAGCATTTT.

The chain links TRBV25-1 to TRBJ1-6; tentative D call: TRBD1 (5 bases). The CDR3 sequence is 11 residues long. Trimming removed 9 bases from V and 8 bases from J, with 8 bases in between. Germline V CDR1 and CDR2: MGHDK, SYGVNS. For the CDR3, the DNA is TGTGCCAGTGGGGGGGATTCACCCCTCCACTTT. It is translated as CASGGDSPLHF.

The CDR3 reads CAILAGGSTDTQYF. CDR3 nucleotides: TGTGCCATTCTAGCGGGAGGAAGCACAGATACGCAGTATTTT. This rearrangement joins TRBV21-1 to TRBJ2-3; the table names TRBD2, a call not compared with the DNA. TRBV21-1 is deemed a pseudogene. The CDR3 has 14 residues.

This clone showed up just a few times. The J gene is TRBJ1-4, the V gene TRBV6-1; unclear D gene. In germline, CDR1 is MNHNS, CDR2 SASEGT. V was cut by 1 base and J by 5 bases, with 11 bases left in between. The CDR3 covers 15 residues. The CDR3 DNA is TGTGCCAGCAGTGAAGGGAGGTCTCCAAATGAAAAACTGTTTTTT. This encodes CASSEGRSPNEKLFF.

This chain joins TRBV28 and TRBJ2-3; 7 bases match TRBD1. The CDR3 covers 13 residues. Per the germline V gene, CDR1 is MDHEN and CDR2 is SYDVKM. V was clipped by 8 bases and J by 8 bases; unmatched bases: 10. DNA of the CDR3: TGTGCCAGCTTGGGACAGCCAAAGGGTACGCAGTATTTT. Protein sequence: CASLGQPKGTQYF. The full variable domain, with the rest looked up from reference TRBV28 and TRBJ2-3, is DVKVTQSSRYLVKRTGEKVFLECVQDMDHENMFWYRQDPGLGLRLIYFSYDVKMKEKGDIPEGYSVSREKKERFSLILESASTNQTSMYLCASLGQPKGTQYFGPGTRLTVL.

This chain uses TRBV2 with TRBJ2-5; TRBD2 aligns across 7 bases. The CDR3 runs to 13 residues. V trimming: 9 bases; J trimming: 5 bases; junction bases outside the gene matches: 9. Germline V lookup: CDR1 SNHLY, CDR2 FYNNEI. For the CDR3, the DNA is TGTGCCAGTCTCCGGCGGGGGAAGGAGACCCAGTACTTC. Amino acids: CASLRRGKETQYF.

The V gene is TRBV5-1, the J gene TRBJ2-2; the match to TRBD2 covers 11 bases. Germline assignment: CDR1 SGHRS and CDR2 YFSETQ. This CDR3 region has 17 residues. Losses at the gene ends were 0 bases for V and 6 bases for J; bases not matched to a gene: 7. The chain's CDR3 is CASSLAGTSGPPGELFF. The CDR3 nucleotides read TGCGCCAGCAGCTTGGCTGGGACTAGCGGACCTCCCGGGGAGCTGTTTTTT.

CDR3 sequence: CAWSAAGRSYNEQFF. The CDR3 DNA sequence: TGTGCCTGGAGCGCAGCGGGTCGCTCCTACAATGAGCAGTTCTTC. The chain employs TRBV30 and TRBJ2-1; tentatively, D is TRBD2 (6 bases). The CDR3 loop spans 15 amino acids. Germline V CDR1 and CDR2: GTSNPN, SVGIG (reference sequence). Trimming cost V 3 bases and J 0 bases, with 12 bases left between them.

This chain links TRBV29-1 with TRBJ2-3; D is unresolved. V was clipped by 2 bases and J by 1 base, with 10 bases between them. The CDR3 is 14 residues long. CDR1 is SQVTM and CDR2 is ANQGSEA in the germline V gene. This chain's CDR3 is CSVEWPAGTDTQYF. The CDR3 DNA reads as TGCAGCGTTGAATGGCCTGCCGGCACAGATACGCAGTATTTT.

The chain joins TRBV28 to TRBJ1-4, with D unclear. CDR1 is MDHEN, CDR2 SYDVKM, per germline. The CDR3 extends over 15 amino acids. Trimming shortened V by 5 bases and J by 8 bases, and 18 bases separated the two germline ends. CDR3: CASSPRGVASEKLFF. CDR3 bases: TGTGCCAGCAGTCCCAGAGGAGTGGCGAGCGAAAAACTGTTTTTT.

V and J are TRBV18 and TRBJ2-5; 11 bases map to TRBD2. Germline V gene lookup returns CDR1 KGHSH and CDR2 LQKENI. This CDR3 is 19 amino acids long. Germline trimming cut 3 bases from V and 5 bases from J; bases unmatched to any gene: 17. CDR3 nucleotides: TGTGCCAGCTCACCCAAACCCCCGGGACTAGCGGAGCGTGGGGAGACCCAGTACTTC. It is translated as CASSPKPPGLAERGETQYF.

This chain joins TRBV27 and TRBJ1-2, with 11 bases lining up with TRBD1. Germline V gene lookup returns CDR1 MNHEY and CDR2 SMNVEV (reference sequence). The J segment lost 6 bases and the V segment lost 8 bases, leaving 11 bases of the junction unmatched. The CDR3 has 15 residues. CDR3 in amino acids: CASRMGGQGVDGYTF. DNA for the CDR3: TGTGCCAGCCGCATGGGGGGACAGGGGGTGGATGGCTACACCTTC.

The V gene is TRBV7-6, the J gene TRBJ2-1; the D gene is possibly TRBD2 (6 bases). Germline CDR1 and CDR2: SGHVS and FNYEAQ. The V end lost 2 bases, the J end lost 0 bases, and 8 bases lay between the germline ends. The CDR3 contains 15 residues. In DNA, the CDR3 is TGTGCCAGCAGCTTACACGGGGGCTCCTACAATGAGCAGTTCTTC. The encoded protein is CASSLHGGSYNEQFF.

The rearrangement joins TRBV7-9 to TRBJ1-2; D might be TRBD1 (6 bases). Trimming removed 0 bases from V and 6 bases from J, with 11 bases in between. This CDR3 is built from 14 residues. Per germline, CDR1 SEHNR and CDR2 FQNEAQ (reference sequence). CDR3 in amino acids: CASSLARGRDGYTF. In nucleotides, the CDR3 is TGTGCCAGCAGCTTAGCAAGGGGGAGAGATGGCTACACCTTC.

This sequence joins TRBV28 and TRBJ2-1, with TRBD2 identical over 9 bases. The CDR3 runs to 16 residues. J was trimmed by 7 bases and V by 6 bases; bases with no gene match: 13. In germline, CDR1 is MDHEN, CDR2 SYDVKM. CDR3 sequence reads: CASSPQGAGGNNEQFF. In DNA form, the CDR3 reads TGTGCCAGCAGCCCCCAGGGAGCGGGAGGAAATAATGAGCAGTTCTTC.

The chain carries TRBV6-5 and TRBJ1-5, with 7 bases lining up with TRBD1. The germline gives CDR1 MNHEY, CDR2 SVGAGI. This CDR3 has 15 amino acids. Trimming took 2 bases from V and 7 from J; bases not matched to a gene: 8. The DNA for the CDR3 is TGTGCCAGCAGTTACAACAGGGGAGCGGAGCAGCCCCAGCATTTT. As protein: CASSYNRGAEQPQHF.

The rearrangement links TRBV11-2 to TRBJ2-7; D remains ambiguous. Between the trimmed V and J ends, which lost 4 bases and 0 bases, there was a span of 10 bases. The CDR3 has 14 amino acids. Germline V lookup: CDR1 SGHAT, CDR2 FQNNGV. As DNA, the CDR3 is TGTGCCAGCAGCTACAGCCCCAACTCCTACGAGCAGTACTTC. Translating it yields CASSYSPNSYEQYF. The full variable domain, with the rest looked up from reference TRBV11-2 and TRBJ2-7, is EAGVAQSPRYKIIEKRQSVAFWCNPISGHATLYWYQQILGQGPKLLIQFQNNGVVDDSQLPKDRFSAERLKGVDSTLKIQPAKLEDSAVYLCASSYSPNSYEQYFGPGTRLTVT.

J is TRBJ1-5 and V is TRBV13, with TRBD1 matching 9 bases. CDR3 length: 16 amino acids. V lost 3 bases, J lost 6 bases, and 9 bases stayed unmatched. Germline-derived CDR1 and CDR2 are PRHDT and FYEKMQ (reference sequence). The chain's CDR3 is CASSFRGQGYGQPQHF. CDR3 DNA sequence: TGTGCCAGCAGCTTTAGGGGACAGGGATACGGTCAGCCCCAGCATTTT.

The rearrangement uses TRBV6-1 and TRBJ2-5; the match to TRBD2 covers 12 bases. The length of the CDR3 is 15 residues. J was trimmed by 2 bases and V by 6 bases; bases with no gene match: 4. Germline values: CDR1 MNHNS, CDR2 SASEGT. CDR3 nucleotides: TGTGCCAGCAGCAGACTAGCGGGAGAACAAGAGACCCAGTACTTC. As protein: CASSRLAGEQETQYF.

The rearrangement joins TRBV7-9 to TRBJ2-3; 8 bases line up with TRBD1. There are 13 residues in the CDR3. Germline-derived CDR1 and CDR2 are SEHNR and FQNEAQ (reference sequence). The ends lost 8 bases at V and 5 bases at J; junction bases unmatched: 6. The CDR3 DNA reads as TGTGCCAGCCGGCCAGGGGGCGTAGATACGCAGTATTTT. Translation gives CASRPGGVDTQYF.

This clone was recorded only once. The junction differs from germline at one of its ends, possibly a read error. The sample carries other DNA sequences with the same CDR3. The chain joins TRBV19 to TRBJ2-7; D is ambiguous. The CDR3 has 14 residues. Germline CDR1 LNHDA, CDR2 SQIVND (reference sequence). The chain's CDR3 is CATAEGLRTYEQYF. CDR3 bases: TGCGCCACGGCGGAAGGTCTGAGGACCTACGAGCAGTACTTC.

This CDR3 is CASSVGGDEQFF. The CDR3 nucleotides read TGTGCCAGTAGTGTCGGGGGGGATGAGCAGTTCTTC. The V and J genes are TRBV19 and TRBJ2-1, with 8 nucleotides matching TRBD2. From germline, CDR1 is LNHDA and CDR2 SQIVND (reference sequence). The trim removed 5 bases at V and 8 bases at J, leaving 2 bases unmatched. This CDR3 spans 12 amino acids.